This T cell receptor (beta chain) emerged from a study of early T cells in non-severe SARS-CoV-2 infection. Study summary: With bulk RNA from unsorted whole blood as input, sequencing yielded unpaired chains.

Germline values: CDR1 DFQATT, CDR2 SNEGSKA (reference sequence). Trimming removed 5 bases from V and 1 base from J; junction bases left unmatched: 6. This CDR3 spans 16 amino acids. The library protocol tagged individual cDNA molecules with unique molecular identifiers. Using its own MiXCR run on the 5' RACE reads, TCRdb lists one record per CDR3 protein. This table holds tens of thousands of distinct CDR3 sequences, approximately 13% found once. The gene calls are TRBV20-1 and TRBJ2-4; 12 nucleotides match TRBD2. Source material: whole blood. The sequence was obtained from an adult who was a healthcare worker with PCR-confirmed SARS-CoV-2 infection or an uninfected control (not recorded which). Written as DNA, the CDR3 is TGCAGTGCTCCCCGAACTAGCGGGAGGGCCAAAAACATTCAGTACTTC. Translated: CSAPRTSGRAKNIQYF.